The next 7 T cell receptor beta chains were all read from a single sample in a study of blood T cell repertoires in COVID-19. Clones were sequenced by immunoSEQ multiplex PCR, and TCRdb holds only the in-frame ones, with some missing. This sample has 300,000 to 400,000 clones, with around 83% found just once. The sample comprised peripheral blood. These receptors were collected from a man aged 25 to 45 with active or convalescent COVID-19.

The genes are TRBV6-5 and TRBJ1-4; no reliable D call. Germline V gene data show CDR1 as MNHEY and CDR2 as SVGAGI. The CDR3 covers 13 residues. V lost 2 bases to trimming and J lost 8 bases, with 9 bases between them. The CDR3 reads CASSYSLAEKLFF. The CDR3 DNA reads TGTGCCAGCAGTTACAGTTTAGCGGAAAAACTGTTTTTT.

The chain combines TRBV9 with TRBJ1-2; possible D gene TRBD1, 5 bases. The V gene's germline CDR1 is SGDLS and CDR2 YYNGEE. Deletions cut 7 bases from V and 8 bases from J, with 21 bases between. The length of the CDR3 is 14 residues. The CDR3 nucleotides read TGTGCCAGCGTAAGCGGGGGAGGGCAGAAAGGCTACACCTTC. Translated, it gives CASVSGGGQKGYTF.

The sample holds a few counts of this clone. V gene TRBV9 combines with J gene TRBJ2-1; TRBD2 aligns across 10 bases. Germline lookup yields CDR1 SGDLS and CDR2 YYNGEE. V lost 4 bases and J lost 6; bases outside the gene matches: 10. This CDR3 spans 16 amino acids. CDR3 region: CASSQGLAGAGNEQFF. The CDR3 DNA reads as TGTGCCAGCAGCCAAGGGCTAGCGGGGGCAGGCAATGAGCAGTTCTTC.

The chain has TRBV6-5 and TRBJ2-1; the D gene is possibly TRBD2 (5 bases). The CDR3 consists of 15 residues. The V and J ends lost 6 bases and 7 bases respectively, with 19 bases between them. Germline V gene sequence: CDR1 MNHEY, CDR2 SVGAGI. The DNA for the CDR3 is TGTGCCAGCAGGGAGGACGGGAATATAGGGAATGAGCAGTTCTTC. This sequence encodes CASREDGNIGNEQFF.

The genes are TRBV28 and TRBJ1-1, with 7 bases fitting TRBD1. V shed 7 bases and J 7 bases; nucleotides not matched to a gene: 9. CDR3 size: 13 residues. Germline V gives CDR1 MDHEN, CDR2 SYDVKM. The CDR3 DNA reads TGTGCCAGCAATCTTAGCGGACAGGATGAAGCTTTCTTT. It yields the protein CASNLSGQDEAFF.

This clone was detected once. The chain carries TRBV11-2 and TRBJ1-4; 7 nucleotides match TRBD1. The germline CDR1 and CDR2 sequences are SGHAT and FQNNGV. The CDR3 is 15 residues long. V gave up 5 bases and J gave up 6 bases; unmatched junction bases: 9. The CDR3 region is CASSLQGTRDEKLFF. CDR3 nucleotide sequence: TGTGCCAGCAGCCTACAGGGGACCCGAGATGAAAAACTGTTTTTT.

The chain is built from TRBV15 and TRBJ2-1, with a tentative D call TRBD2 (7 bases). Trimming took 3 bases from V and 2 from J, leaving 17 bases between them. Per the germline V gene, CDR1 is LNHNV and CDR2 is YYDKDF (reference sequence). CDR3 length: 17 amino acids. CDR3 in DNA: TGTGCCACCAGCAGGGATTGGGCGGGGGCGGCCTACAATGAGCAGTTCTTC. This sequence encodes CATSRDWAGAAYNEQFF.